A selection of T cell receptor beta chains follows, all from one sample in a study of shared clonotypes between healthy human individuals. Assay: immunoSEQ multiplex PCR; the TCRdb copy retains only in-frame clones and omits some. Counted here are 1,100,000 or so clones, around 82% occurring once; the ten biggest clones make up roughly 0.56%. Specimen: memory CD4+ T cells from PBMCs. Source of these receptors: a man aged 18 to 30 in good health. Some clones in this sample may be carry-over from other donors' samples. The CDR3 runs from the conserved cysteine through the conserved F or W. The order of the fields is J gene, clone size, V gene, D gene, CDR3 protein, CDR3 DNA. A D gene is named only where the DNA matches it firmly. Only some rows state a clone size, as once, few, many or a class for expanded clones.

TRBJ1-2 once TRBV14 - CASSQEEGYGYTF TGTGCCAGCAGCCAAGAAGAGGGGTATGGCTACACCTTC
TRBJ2-1 - TRBV7-3 - CASSLQPPGAANEQFF TGTGCCAGCAGCCTACAACCCCCGGGAGCAGCCAATGAGCAGTTCTTC
TRBJ2-3 - TRBV28 TRBD2 CASRVRLAKSTDTQYF TGTGCCAGCAGAGTAAGACTAGCGAAGAGCACAGATACGCAGTATTTT
TRBJ2-5 - TRBV7-2 - CASGRSQQETQYF TGTGCCAGCGGTCGTAGTCAGCAAGAGACCCAGTACTTC
TRBJ2-3 - TRBV28 - CASSSRPPGPHRDTQYF TGTGCCAGCAGTTCACGCCCTCCGGGACCCCACCGGGATACGCAGTATTTT
TRBJ1-3 - TRBV19 TRBD1 CASTVTGGIGNTIYF TGTGCCAGTACCGTGACAGGGGGCATCGGAAACACCATATATTTT
TRBJ2-7 - TRBV11-2 - CASSYLLAGEQYF TGTGCCAGCAGCTATCTCCTGGCAGGCGAGCAGTACTTC
TRBJ1-1 few TRBV5-1 - CASSFDRIEAFF TGCGCCAGCAGCTTTGACAGAATTGAAGCTTTCTTT
TRBJ1-5 - TRBV19 - CASSRESRQPQHF TGTGCCAGTAGTAGGGAATCTCGACAGCCCCAGCATTTT
TRBJ1-1 - TRBV28 - CASSRESRNTEAFF TGTGCCAGCAGTCGTGAGTCTCGGAACACTGAAGCTTTCTTT
TRBJ1-1 - TRBV5-1 - CASSFYGRAKQNTEAFF TGCGCCAGCAGCTTTTACGGACGGGCGAAACAGAACACTGAAGCTTTCTTT
TRBJ2-5 - TRBV6-1 TRBD2 CASVSGEETQYF TGTGCCAGCGTTAGCGGGGAAGAGACCCAGTACTTC
TRBJ2-3 - TRBV28 TRBD2 CASSVGLAGARTQYF TGTGCCAGCAGTGTCGGACTAGCGGGAGCGCGTACGCAGTATTTT
TRBJ1-2 - TRBV10-3 TRBD1 CAIGRDRDYGYTF TGTGCCATCGGAAGGGACAGAGACTATGGCTACACCTTC
TRBJ2-7 many TRBV2 - CASRAYEQYF TGTGCCAGCAGGGCCTACGAGCAGTACTTC
TRBJ1-1 - TRBV7-6 - CASSPDRVNTEAFF TGTGCCAGCAGCCCAGACCGAGTGAACACTGAAGCTTTCTTT
TRBJ1-1 - TRBV6-1 - CASSVIGRLGSEAFF TGTGCCAGCAGTGTAATTGGGAGGTTGGGGTCTGAAGCTTTCTTT
TRBJ2-1 - TRBV19 TRBD2 CASIEGGGSNDNEQFF TGTGCCAGTATAGAGGGTGGCGGGAGTAACGACAATGAGCAGTTCTTC
TRBJ1-5 - TRBV19 TRBD1 CASSIGRGQQPQHF TGTGCCAGTAGTATAGGCAGGGGGCAGCAGCCCCAGCATTTT
TRBJ2-3 - TRBV5-1 TRBD2 CASSPDAGETDTQYF TGCGCCAGCAGCCCGGACGCGGGAGAAACAGATACGCAGTATTTT
TRBJ1-5 - TRBV5-4 TRBD1 CASSLGQGLNQPQHF TGTGCCAGCAGCCTCGGACAGGGACTCAATCAGCCCCAGCATTTT
TRBJ1-1 few TRBV20-1 TRBD1 CSARAGGEAFF TGCAGTGCTAGGGCAGGGGGTGAAGCTTTCTTT
TRBJ1-1 - TRBV6-1 - CASSEWGGGGNGEAFF TGTGCCAGCAGTGAATGGGGGGGAGGGGGAAACGGTGAAGCTTTCTTT
TRBJ2-3 - TRBV10-3 - CAISESGKELAQYF TGTGCCATCAGTGAGTCTGGGAAGGAGTTGGCGCAGTATTTT